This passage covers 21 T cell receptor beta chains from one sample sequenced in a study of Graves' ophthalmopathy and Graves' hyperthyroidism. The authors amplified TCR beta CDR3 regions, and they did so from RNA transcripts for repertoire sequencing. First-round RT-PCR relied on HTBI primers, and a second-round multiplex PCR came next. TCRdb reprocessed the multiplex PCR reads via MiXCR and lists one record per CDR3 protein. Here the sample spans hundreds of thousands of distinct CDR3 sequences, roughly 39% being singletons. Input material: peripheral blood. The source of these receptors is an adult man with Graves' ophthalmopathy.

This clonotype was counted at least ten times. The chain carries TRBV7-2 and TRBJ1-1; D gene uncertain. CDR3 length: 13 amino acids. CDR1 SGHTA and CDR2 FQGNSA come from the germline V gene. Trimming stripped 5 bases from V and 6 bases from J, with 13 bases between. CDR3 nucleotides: TGTGCCAGCAGCCCCGGGGATCGTTCTGAAGCTTTCTTT. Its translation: CASSPGDRSEAFF.

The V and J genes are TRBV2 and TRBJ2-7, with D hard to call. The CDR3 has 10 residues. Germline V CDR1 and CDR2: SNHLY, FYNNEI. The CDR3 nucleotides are TGTGCGGACCTCGGCTACGAGCAGTACTTC. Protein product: CADLGYEQYF.

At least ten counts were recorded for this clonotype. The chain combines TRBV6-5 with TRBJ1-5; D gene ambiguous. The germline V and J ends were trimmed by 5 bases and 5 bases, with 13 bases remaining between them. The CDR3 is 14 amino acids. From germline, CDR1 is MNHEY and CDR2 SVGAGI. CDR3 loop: CASSPARSDQPQHF. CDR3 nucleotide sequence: TGTGCCAGCAGTCCCGCCCGTTCTGATCAGCCCCAGCATTTT.

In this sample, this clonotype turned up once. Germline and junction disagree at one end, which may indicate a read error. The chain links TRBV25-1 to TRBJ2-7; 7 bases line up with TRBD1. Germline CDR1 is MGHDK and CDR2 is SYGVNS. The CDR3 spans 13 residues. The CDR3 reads CASSARDGTAENF. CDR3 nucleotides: TGTGCCAGCAGTGCTAGAGATGGGACAGCCGAAAACTTC.

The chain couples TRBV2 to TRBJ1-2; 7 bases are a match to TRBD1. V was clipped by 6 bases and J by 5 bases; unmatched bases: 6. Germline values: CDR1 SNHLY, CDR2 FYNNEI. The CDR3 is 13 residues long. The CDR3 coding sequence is TGTGCCAGCAGCGGGACAGCGTCTTATGGCTACACCTTC. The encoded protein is CASSGTASYGYTF. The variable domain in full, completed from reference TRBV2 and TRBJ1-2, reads EPEVTQTPSHQVTQMGQEVILRCVPISNHLYFYWYRQILGQKVEFLVSFYNNEISEKSEIFDDQFSVERPDGSNFTLKIRSTKLEDSAMYFCASSGTASYGYTFGSGTRLTVV.

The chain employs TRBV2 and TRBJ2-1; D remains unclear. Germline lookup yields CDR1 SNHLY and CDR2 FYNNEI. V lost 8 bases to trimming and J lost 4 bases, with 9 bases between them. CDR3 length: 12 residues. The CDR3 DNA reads TGTGCCAGCGGTGGCGCATACAATGAGCAGTTCTTC. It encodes CASGGAYNEQFF.

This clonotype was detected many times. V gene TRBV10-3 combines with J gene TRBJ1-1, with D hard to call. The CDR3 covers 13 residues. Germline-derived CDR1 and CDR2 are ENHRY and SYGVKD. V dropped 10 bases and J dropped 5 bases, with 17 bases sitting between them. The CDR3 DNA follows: TGTGCCAGCGGGTCGGGCAGGACGACTGAAGCTTTCTTT. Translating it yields CASGSGRTTEAFF.

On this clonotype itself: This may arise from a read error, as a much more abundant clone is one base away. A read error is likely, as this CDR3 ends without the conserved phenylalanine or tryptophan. CDR3 sequence (DNA): TGTGCCAGCGGACAGGGGCGCGACTATGGCTACACCTCC. The encoded protein is CASGQGRDYGYTS. The J gene is TRBJ1-2, the V gene TRBV7-6; TRBD1 matches 9 bases. Germline V lookup: CDR1 SGHVS, CDR2 FNYEAQ. Trimming at V came to 8 bases and at J to 3 bases, leaving 4 bases not matched to a gene. The CDR3 is 13 residues long.

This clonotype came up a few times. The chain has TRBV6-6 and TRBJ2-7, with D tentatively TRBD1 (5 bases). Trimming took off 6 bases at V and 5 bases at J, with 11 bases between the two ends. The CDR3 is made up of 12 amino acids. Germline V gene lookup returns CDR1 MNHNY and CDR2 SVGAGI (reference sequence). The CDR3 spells CASRMTDDEQYF. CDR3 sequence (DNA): TGTGCCAGCAGAATGACAGATGACGAGCAGTACTTC.

Here the CDR3 DNA reads TGTGCCAGCCTAGCAAGTACGCAGTATTTT. Residues: CASLASTQYF. V is TRBV2 and J is TRBJ2-3; tentative D call: TRBD2 (5 bases). This CDR3 has 10 amino acids. Germline assignment: CDR1 SNHLY and CDR2 FYNNEI. Trimming shortened V by 8 bases and J by 8 bases, and 8 bases separated the two germline ends.

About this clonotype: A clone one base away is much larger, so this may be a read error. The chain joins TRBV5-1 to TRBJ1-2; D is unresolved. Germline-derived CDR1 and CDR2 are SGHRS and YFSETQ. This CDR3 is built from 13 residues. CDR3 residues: CASSGRFPQNYAF. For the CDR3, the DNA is TGCGCCAGCAGCGGCCGGTTCCCCCAGAACTACGCCTTC.

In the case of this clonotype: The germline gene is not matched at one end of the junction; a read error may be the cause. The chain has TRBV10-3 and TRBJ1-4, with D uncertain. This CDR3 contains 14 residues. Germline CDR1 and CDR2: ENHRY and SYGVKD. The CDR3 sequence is CASSYYPGGEKLFF. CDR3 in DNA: TGTGCCAGCAGTTACTACCCGGGAGGAGAAAAACTGTTTTTT.

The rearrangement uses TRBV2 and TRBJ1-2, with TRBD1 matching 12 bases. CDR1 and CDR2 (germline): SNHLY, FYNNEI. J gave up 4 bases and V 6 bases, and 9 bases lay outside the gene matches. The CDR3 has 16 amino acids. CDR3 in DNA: TGTGCCAGCAGACAAACCGGGACAGGGGGCCTCTATGGCTACACCTTC. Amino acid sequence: CASRQTGTGGLYGYTF.

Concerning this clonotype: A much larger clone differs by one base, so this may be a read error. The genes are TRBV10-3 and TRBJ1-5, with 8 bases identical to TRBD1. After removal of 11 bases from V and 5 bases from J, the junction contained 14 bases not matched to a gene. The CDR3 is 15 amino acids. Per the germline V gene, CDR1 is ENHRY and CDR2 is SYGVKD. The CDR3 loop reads CAGSYGQGWDQPQHF. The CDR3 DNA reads TGTGCCGGCAGTTACGGACAGGGATGGGATCAGCCCCAGCATTTT.

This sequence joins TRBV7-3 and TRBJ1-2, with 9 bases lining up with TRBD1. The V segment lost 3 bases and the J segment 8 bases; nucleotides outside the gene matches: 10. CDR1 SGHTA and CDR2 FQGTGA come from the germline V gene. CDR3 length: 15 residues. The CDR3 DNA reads TGTGCCAGCAGCTTTTCCGGGACAGGGCTTTACGGCTACACCTTC. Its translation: CASSFSGTGLYGYTF. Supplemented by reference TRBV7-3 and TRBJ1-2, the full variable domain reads GAGVSQTPSNKVTEKGKYVELRCDPISGHTALYWYRQSLGQGPEFLIYFQGTGAADDSGLPNDRFFAVRPEGSVSTLKIQRTERGDSAVYLCASSFSGTGLYGYTFGSGTRLTVV.

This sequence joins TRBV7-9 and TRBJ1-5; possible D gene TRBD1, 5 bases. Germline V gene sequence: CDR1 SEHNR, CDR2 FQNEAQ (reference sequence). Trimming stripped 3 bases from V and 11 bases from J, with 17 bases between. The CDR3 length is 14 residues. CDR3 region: CASSFSGGEETQHF. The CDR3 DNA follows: TGTGCCAGCAGCTTTAGCGGGGGAGAAGAGACCCAGCATTTT. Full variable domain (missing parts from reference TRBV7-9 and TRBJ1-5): DTGVSQNPRHKITKRGQNVTFRCDPISEHNRLYWYRQTLGQGPEFLTYFQNEAQLEKSRLLSDRFSAERPKGSFSTLEIQRTEQGDSAMYLCASSFSGGEETQHFGDGTRLSIL.

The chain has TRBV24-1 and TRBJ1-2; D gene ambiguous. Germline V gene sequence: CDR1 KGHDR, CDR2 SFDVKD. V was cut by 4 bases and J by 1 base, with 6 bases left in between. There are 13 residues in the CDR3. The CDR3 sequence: CATSDSINYGYTF. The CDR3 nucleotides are TGTGCCACCAGTGACAGCATTAACTATGGCTACACCTTC.

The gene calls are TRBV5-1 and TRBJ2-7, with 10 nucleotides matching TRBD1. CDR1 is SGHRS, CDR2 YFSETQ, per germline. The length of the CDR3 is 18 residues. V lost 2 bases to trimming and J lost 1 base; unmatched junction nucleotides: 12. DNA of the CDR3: TGCGCCAGCAGCTTTTATGACAGGGGGCGCCTGGGATCCTACGAGCAGTACTTC. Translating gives CASSFYDRGRLGSYEQYF.

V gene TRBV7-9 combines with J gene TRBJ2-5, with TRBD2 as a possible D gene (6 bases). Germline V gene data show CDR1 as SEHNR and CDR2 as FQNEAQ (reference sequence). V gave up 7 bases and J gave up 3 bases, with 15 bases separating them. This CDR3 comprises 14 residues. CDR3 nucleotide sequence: TGTGCCAGCAAAAGGGGTAGGAGGGAAGAGACCCAGTACTTC. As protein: CASKRGRREETQYF.

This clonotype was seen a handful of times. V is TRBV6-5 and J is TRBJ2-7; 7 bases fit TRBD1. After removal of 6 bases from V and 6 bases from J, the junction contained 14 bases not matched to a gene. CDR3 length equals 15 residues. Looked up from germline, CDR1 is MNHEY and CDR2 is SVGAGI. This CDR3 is CASSRTTGSFGEQYF. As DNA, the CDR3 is TGTGCCAGCAGCAGAACGACAGGGTCGTTTGGCGAGCAGTACTTC.

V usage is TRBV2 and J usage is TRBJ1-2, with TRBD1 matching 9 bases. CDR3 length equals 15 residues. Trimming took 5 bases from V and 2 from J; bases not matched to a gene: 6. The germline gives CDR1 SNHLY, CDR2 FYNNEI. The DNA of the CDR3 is TGTGCCAGCAGTACTGGACAGGGGCTAAACTATGGCTACACCTTC. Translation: CASSTGQGLNYGYTF. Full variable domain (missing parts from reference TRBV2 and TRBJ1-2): EPEVTQTPSHQVTQMGQEVILRCVPISNHLYFYWYRQILGQKVEFLVSFYNNEISEKSEIFDDQFSVERPDGSNFTLKIRSTKLEDSAMYFCASSTGQGLNYGYTFGSGTRLTVV.